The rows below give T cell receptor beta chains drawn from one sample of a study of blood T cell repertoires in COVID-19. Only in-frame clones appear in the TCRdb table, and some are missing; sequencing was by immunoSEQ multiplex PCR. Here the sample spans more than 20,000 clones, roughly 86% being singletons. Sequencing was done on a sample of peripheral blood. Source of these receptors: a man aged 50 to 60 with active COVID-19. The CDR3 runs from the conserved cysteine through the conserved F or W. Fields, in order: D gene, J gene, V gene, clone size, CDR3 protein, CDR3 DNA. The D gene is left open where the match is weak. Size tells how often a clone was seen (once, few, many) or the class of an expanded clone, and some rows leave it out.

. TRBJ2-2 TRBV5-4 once CASSLEGFGTGELFF TGTGCCAGCAGCTTAGAGGGTTTTGGCACCGGGGAGCTGTTTTTT
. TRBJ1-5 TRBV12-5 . CASGATVLNQPQHF TGTGCTAGTGGGGCGACAGTGCTCAATCAGCCCCAGCATTTT
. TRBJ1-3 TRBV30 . CACGRISGNTIYF TGTGCCTGCGGGAGGATCTCTGGAAACACCATATATTTT
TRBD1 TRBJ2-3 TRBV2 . CASEPTGGDTQYF TGTGCCAGCGAACCGACAGGGGGCGATACGCAGTATTTT
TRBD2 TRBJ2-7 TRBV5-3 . CARSQTSGRNEQYF TGTGCCAGAAGCCAGACTAGCGGGAGAAACGAGCAGTACTTC
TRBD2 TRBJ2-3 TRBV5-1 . CASSSFSGGTDTQYF TGCGCCAGCAGTTCGTTCAGCGGGGGCACAGATACGCAGTATTTT
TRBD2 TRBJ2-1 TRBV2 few CASSLREGNEQFF TGTGCCAGCAGTTTGCGGGAGGGAAATGAGCAGTTCTTC
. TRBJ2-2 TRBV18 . CASAGQLNTGELFF TGTGCCAGCGCGGGACAGTTGAACACCGGGGAGCTGTTTTTT
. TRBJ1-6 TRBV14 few CASSQVSRGRSPLHF TGTGCCAGCAGCCAAGTGTCAAGGGGGAGATCACCCCTCCACTTT
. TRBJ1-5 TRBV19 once CASSIPGNQPQHF TGTGCCAGTAGTATCCCGGGGAATCAGCCCCAGCATTTT
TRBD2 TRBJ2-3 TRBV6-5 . CASGRWAGAAFRQYF TGTGCCAGCGGACGCTGGGCGGGAGCCGCCTTCAGGCAGTATTTT
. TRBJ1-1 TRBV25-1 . CASSGSGVGGRTEAFF TGTGCCAGCAGTGGCTCAGGGGTAGGTGGCAGGACTGAAGCTTTCTTT
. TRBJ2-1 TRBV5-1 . CASSLQAPSGNEQFF TGCGCCAGCAGCTTGCAAGCTCCAAGCGGAAATGAGCAGTTCTTC
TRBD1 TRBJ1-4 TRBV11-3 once CASSTRQGDEKLFF TGTGCCAGCAGCACTAGACAGGGTGATGAAAAACTGTTTTTT
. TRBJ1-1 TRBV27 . CASSENGVVGTEAFF TGTGCCAGCAGTGAAAACGGGGTGGTGGGTACTGAAGCTTTCTTT
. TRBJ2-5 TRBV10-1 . CASSESKGRETQYF TGCGCCAGCAGTGAGTCGAAGGGGCGGGAGACCCAGTACTTC
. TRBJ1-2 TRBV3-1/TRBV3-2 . CASNQNTGFGGYTF TGTGCCAGCAACCAAAACACAGGGTTTGGTGGCTACACCTTC
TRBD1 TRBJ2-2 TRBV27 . CASSLTPSRTGSGELFF TGTGCCAGCAGTTTAACGCCGTCCAGGACAGGGTCCGGGGAGCTGTTTTTT
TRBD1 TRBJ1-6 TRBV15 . CATSTTQGAGFGSPLHF TGTGCCACCAGCACCACACAGGGGGCGGGCTTTGGTTCACCCCTCCACTTT
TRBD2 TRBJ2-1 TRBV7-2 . CASSLVSSGVGGSYNEQFF TGTGCCAGCAGCTTGGTCTCTAGCGGAGTGGGAGGCTCCTACAATGAGCAGTTCTTC
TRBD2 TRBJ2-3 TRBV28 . CASSPPTSGRASTDTQYF TGTGCCAGCAGCCCCCCGACTAGCGGGAGGGCTAGCACAGATACGCAGTATTTT
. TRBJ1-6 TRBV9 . CASSVEGQSYNSPLHF TGTGCCAGCAGCGTAGAAGGACAGAGCTATAATTCACCCCTCCACTTT
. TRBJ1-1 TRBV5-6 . CASSYRQAKNTEAFF TGTGCCAGCAGCTACAGACAGGCCAAGAACACTGAAGCTTTCTTT
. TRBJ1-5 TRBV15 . CATSRGTGQPQHF TGTGCCACCAGCAGAGGTACCGGTCAGCCCCAGCATTTT
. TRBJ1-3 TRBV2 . CASKTDYSGNTIYF TGTGCCAGCAAGACCGACTACTCTGGAAACACCATATATTTT